The entry below describes one T cell receptor (beta chain). The data were taken from a study of CD8 T cells in Susac syndrome. cDNA came from around 0.5 to 1 ug RNA primed by random hexamers. A single record per CDR3 protein comes from TCRdb applying MiXCR to the immunoSEQ multiplex PCR reads. The table shows under 550,000 distinct CDR3 sequences, with 75% to 90% occurring only once. The CDR3 runs 15 residues. J lost 11 bases, V lost 9 bases, and 21 bases had no gene match. Germline CDR1 reads LNHDA; CDR2 reads SQIVND (reference sequence). Specimen: CD8+ T cells from PBMCs. The chain couples TRBV19 to TRBJ1-1; 7 nucleotides align to TRBD1. The clonotype originates from a human donor with multiple sclerosis. In DNA form, the CDR3 reads TGTGCCAGCTTAAACCCGGCCGACAGGGATAGTATGGCTTTCTTT. As protein: CASLNPADRDSMAFF.